Presented here are 12 T cell receptor beta chains from one specimen sequenced in a study of blood T cell repertoires in COVID-19. Here immunoSEQ multiplex PCR was the method, and the copy in TCRdb shows in-frame clones only, minus some. The data contain more than 45,000 clones, 80% to 90% of them seen just once; the ten biggest clones take up around 1.5%. Sequenced sample: peripheral blood. The receptors originated from a man aged 55 to 70 with acute or convalescent COVID-19.

The rearrangement uses TRBV3-1 (or the pseudogene TRBV3-2) and TRBJ2-2, with 8 bases aligning to TRBD1. Germline lookup yields CDR1 LGHDT and CDR2 YNNKEL (reference sequence). The CDR3 length is 14 residues. J lost 6 bases, V lost 3 bases, and 3 bases had no gene match. The CDR3 loop reads CASSQKQGAGELFF. DNA of the CDR3: TGTGCCAGCAGCCAGAAACAGGGGGCCGGGGAGCTGTTTTTT.

The genes are TRBV19 and TRBJ2-3, with 7 bases fitting TRBD2. This CDR3 has 14 residues. V lost 3 bases to trimming and J lost 3 bases; unmatched junction nucleotides: 3. The germline V gene has CDR1 LNHDA and CDR2 SQIVND (reference sequence). In nucleotides, the CDR3 is TGTGCCAGTAGTATCGCGGGAGTGACAGATACGCAGTATTTT. It specifies CASSIAGVTDTQYF.

This chain links TRBV14 with TRBJ1-2; D is ambiguous. V lost 0 bases, J lost 2 bases, and 7 bases lay in between. Germline-derived CDR1 and CDR2 are SGHDN and FVKESK. The CDR3 runs to 14 residues. As DNA, the CDR3 is TGTGCCAGCAGCCAAGATTCCGGGAACTATGGCTACACCTTC. Encoded protein: CASSQDSGNYGYTF.

This clone occurred once. The V call is TRBV4-1, the J call TRBJ2-2; D might be TRBD2 (7 bases). The germline CDR1 and CDR2 sequences are MGHRA and YSYEKL. The V end lost 0 bases, the J end lost 2 bases, and 16 bases lay between the germline ends. The CDR3 extends over 18 amino acids. The CDR3 DNA reads as TGCGCCAGCAGCCAAGAAGGGACGGGGGGCCGAAACACCGGGGAGCTGTTTTTT. It is translated as CASSQEGTGGRNTGELFF.

The V call is TRBV11-1, the J call TRBJ1-1, with D perhaps TRBD1 (6 bases). Trimming left V 6 bases short and J 1 base short, with 18 bases between. Germline CDR1 reads SGHAT; CDR2 reads FQDESV (reference sequence). The length of the CDR3 is 16 residues. The chain's CDR3 is CASRQLGGQQNTEAFF. The CDR3 DNA reads as TGTGCCAGCAGACAGCTTGGAGGACAGCAGAACACTGAAGCTTTCTTT.

V is TRBV5-6 and J is TRBJ1-6; 11 positions match TRBD1. Trimming cost V 3 bases and J 9 bases; bases outside gene matches: 8. There are 16 residues in the CDR3. The germline gives CDR1 SGHDT, CDR2 YYEEEE. Here the CDR3 reads CASSYAGTGGFSPLHF. The CDR3 nucleotides read TGTGCCAGCAGCTACGCCGGGACAGGGGGTTTTTCACCCCTCCACTTT.

This sequence joins TRBV7-8 and TRBJ2-7; TRBD1 agrees at 8 bases. This CDR3 contains 15 residues. Germline V CDR1 and CDR2: SGHVS, FQNEAQ. Trimming removed 5 bases from V and 4 bases from J; junction bases left unmatched: 10. In DNA, the CDR3 is TGTGCCAGCAGCCAAAGAAGGGACAGGTTATACGAGCAGTACTTC. The encoded protein is CASSQRRDRLYEQYF.

The genes are TRBV6-5 and TRBJ1-4, with 9 bases lining up with TRBD1. V lost 6 bases to trimming and J lost 2 bases; unmatched junction nucleotides: 4. The CDR3 has 15 amino acids. The germline V gene encodes CDR1 MNHEY and CDR2 SVGAGI. The CDR3 sequence: CASSIGQGTNEKLFF. DNA for the CDR3: TGTGCCAGCAGCATCGGACAGGGGACTAATGAAAAACTGTTTTTT.

The V call is TRBV11-2, the J call TRBJ1-2, with 9 bases aligning to TRBD1. There are 14 residues in the CDR3. V lost 5 bases, J lost 8 bases, and 9 bases stayed unmatched. The germline V gene encodes CDR1 SGHAT and CDR2 FQNNGV. Written as DNA, the CDR3 is TGTGCCAGCAGCCGGGGACAGGGTTGGGAGGGCTACACCTTC. It yields the protein CASSRGQGWEGYTF.

This chain links TRBV30 with TRBJ2-1; 9 bases line up with TRBD2. This CDR3 is 17 amino acids long. Germline CDR1 GTSNPN, CDR2 SVGIG (reference sequence). After removal of 1 base from V and 9 bases from J, the junction contained 16 bases not matched to a gene. The CDR3 nucleotides are TGTGCCTGGAGTGATGAGAGAATAGCGGGAGAGGGAAGTGAGCAGTTCTTC. Its protein is CAWSDERIAGEGSEQFF.

The genes are TRBV28 and TRBJ1-2; possible D gene TRBD1, 6 bases. The CDR3 has 19 amino acids. Germline CDR1 is MDHEN and CDR2 is SYDVKM. V lost 4 bases and J 1 base, leaving 25 bases between the germline ends. The DNA for the CDR3 is TGTGCCAGCAGTTGGGAGGGGGGCCCACTCAAACACTATAACTATGGCTACACCTTC. It specifies CASSWEGGPLKHYNYGYTF.

The J gene is TRBJ2-3, the V gene TRBV4-3; 8 bases map to TRBD2. Per germline, CDR1 LGHNA and CDR2 YSLEER. The CDR3 is 15 residues long. V lost 2 bases and J lost 4; bases outside the gene matches: 5. In nucleotides, the CDR3 is TGCGCCAGCAGCCAAAGCGGGAGCGGGGCAGATACGCAGTATTTT. Translating it yields CASSQSGSGADTQYF.